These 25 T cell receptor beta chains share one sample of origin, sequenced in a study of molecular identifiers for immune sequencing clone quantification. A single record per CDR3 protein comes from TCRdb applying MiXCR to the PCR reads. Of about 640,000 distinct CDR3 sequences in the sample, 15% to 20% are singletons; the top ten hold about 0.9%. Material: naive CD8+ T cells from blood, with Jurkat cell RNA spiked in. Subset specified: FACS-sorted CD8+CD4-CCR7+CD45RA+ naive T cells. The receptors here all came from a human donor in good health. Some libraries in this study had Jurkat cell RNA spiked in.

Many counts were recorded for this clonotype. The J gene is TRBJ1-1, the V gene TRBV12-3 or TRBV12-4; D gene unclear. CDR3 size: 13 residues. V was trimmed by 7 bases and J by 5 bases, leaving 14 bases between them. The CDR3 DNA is TGTGCCAGCACCTGGACCGGCTGGACTGAAGCTTTCTTT. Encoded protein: CASTWTGWTEAFF.

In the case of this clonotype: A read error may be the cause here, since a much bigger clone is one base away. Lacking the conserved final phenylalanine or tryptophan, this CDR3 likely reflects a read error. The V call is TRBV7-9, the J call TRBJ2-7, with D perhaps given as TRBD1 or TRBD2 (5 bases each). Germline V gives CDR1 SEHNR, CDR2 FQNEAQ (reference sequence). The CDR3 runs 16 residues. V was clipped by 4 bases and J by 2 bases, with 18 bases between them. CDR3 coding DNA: TGTGCCAGCAGCTCACCGGCAGGGACCAACCCCTACGAGCAGTACCTC. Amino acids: CASSSPAGTNPYEQYL.

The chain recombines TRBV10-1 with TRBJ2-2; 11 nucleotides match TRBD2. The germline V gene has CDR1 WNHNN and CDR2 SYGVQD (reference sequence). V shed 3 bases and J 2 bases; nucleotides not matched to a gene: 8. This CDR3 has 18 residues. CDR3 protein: CASSDPLAGGHNTGELFF. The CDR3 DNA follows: TGCGCCAGCAGTGACCCTCTAGCGGGGGGACATAACACCGGGGAGCTGTTTTTT.

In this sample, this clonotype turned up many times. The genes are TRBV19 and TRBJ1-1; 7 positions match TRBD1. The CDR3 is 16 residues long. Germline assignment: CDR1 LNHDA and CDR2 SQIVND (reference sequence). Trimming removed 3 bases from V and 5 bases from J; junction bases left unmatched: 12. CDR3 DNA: TGTGCCAGTAGTATCACCCTTACAGGGGAAGTGACTGAAGCTTTCTTT. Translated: CASSITLTGEVTEAFF.

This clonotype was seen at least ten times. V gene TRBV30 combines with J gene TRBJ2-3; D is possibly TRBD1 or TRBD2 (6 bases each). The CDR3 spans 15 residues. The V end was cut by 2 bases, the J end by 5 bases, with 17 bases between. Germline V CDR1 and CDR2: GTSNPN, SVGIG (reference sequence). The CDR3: CAWSYSWGAGDTQYF. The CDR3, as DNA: TGTGCCTGGAGTTATTCGTGGGGGGCGGGAGATACGCAGTATTTT.

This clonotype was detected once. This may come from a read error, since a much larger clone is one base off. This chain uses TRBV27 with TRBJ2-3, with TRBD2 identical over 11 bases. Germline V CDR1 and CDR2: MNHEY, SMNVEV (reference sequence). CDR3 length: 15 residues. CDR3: CANSLLAGVADTQYF. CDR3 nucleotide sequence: TGTGCCAACAGTCTACTAGCGGGAGTAGCAGATACGCAGTATTTT.

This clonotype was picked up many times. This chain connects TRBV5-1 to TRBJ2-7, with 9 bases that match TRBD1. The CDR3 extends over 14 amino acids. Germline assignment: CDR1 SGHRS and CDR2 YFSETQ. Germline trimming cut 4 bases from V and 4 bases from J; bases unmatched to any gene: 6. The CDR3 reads CASSPWTGEYEQYF. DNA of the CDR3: TGCGCCAGCAGCCCCTGGACAGGGGAGTACGAGCAGTACTTC.

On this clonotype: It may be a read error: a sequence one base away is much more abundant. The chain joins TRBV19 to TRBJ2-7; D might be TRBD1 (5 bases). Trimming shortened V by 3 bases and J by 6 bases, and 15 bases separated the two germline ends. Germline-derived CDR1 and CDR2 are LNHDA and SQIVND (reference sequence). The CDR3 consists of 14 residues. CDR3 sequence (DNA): TGTGCCAGTAGTATGGTAGGGGCCACCTCCGAGCAGTACTTC. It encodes CASSMVGATSEQYF.

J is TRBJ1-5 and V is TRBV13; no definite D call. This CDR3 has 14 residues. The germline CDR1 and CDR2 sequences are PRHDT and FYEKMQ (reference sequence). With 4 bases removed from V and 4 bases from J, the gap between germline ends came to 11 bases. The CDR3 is CASSSGPQNQPQHF. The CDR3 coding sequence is TGTGCCAGCAGCTCCGGGCCCCAGAATCAGCCCCAGCATTTT.

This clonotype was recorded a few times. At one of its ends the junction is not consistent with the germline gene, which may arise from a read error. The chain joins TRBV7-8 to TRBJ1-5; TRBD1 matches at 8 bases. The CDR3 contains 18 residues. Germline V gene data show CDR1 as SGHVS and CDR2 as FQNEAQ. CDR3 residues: CACSPRTGRVLFIQPQHF. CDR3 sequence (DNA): TGTGCCTGCAGCCCGCGGACAGGGAGGGTCCTGTTTATCCAGCCCCAGCATTTT.

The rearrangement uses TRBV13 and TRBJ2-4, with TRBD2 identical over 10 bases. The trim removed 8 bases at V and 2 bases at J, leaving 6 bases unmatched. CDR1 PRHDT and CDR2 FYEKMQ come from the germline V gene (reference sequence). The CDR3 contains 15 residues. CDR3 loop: CASALAGGTKNIQYF. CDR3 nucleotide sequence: TGTGCCAGCGCATTAGCGGGAGGAACCAAAAACATTCAGTACTTC.

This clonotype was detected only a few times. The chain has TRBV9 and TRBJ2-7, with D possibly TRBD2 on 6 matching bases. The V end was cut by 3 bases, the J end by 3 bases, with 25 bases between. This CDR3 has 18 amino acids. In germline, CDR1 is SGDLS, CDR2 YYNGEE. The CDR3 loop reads CASSASSNPGPGGYEQYF. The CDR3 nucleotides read TGTGCCAGCAGCGCTAGTAGCAACCCGGGACCCGGGGGCTACGAGCAGTACTTC.

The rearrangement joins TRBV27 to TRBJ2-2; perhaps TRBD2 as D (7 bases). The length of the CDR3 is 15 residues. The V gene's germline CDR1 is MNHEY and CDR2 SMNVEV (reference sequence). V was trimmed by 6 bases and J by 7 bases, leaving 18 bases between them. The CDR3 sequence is CASSHGGASGGELFF. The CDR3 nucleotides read TGTGCCAGCAGCCATGGGGGGGCTAGTGGCGGGGAGCTGTTTTTT.

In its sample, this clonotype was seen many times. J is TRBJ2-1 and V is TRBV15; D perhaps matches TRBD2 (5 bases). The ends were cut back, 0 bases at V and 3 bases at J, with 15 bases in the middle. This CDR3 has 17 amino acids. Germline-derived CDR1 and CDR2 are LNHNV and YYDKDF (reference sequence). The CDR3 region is CATSRDRAPRVYNEQFF. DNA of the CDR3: TGTGCCACCAGCAGAGATCGGGCACCGCGGGTCTACAATGAGCAGTTCTTC. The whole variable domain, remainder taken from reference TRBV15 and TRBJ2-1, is DAMVIQNPRYQVTQFGKPVTLSCSQTLNHNVMYWYQQKSSQAPKLLFHYYDKDFNNEADTPDNFQSRRPNTSFCFLDIRSPGLGDTAMYLCATSRDRAPRVYNEQFFGPGTRLTVL.

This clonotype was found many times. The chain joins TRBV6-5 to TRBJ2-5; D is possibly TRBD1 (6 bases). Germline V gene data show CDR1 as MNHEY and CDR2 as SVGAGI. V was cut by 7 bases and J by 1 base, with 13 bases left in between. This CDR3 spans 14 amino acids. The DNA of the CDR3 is TGTGCCAGCACGGGCAGGGGATTCCAAGAGACCCAGTACTTC. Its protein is CASTGRGFQETQYF.

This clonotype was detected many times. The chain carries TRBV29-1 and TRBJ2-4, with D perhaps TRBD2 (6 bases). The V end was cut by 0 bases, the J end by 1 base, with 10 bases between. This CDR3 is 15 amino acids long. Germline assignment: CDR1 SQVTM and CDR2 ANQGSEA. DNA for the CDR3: TGCAGCGTTGAAGAGCGGGGAAACGCCAAAAACATTCAGTACTTC. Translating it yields CSVEERGNAKNIQYF.

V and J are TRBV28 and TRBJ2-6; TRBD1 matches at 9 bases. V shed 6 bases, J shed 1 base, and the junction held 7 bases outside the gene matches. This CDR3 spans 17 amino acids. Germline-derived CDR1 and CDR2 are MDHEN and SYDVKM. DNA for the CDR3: TGTGCCAGCAGAAGGCGGGACAGGGATTCTGGGGCCAACGTCCTGACTTTC. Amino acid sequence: CASRRRDRDSGANVLTF.

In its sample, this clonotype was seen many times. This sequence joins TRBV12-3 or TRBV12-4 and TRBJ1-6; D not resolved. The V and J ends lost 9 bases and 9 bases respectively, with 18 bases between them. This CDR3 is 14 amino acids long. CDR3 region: CASSNLGLASPLHF. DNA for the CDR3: TGTGCCAGTTCGAATCTGGGATTGGCTTCACCCCTCCACTTT.

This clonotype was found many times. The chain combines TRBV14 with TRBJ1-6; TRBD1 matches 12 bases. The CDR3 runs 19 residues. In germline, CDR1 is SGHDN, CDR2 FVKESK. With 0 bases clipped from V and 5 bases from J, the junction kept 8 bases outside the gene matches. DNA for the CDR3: TGTGCCAGCAGCCAAGAAGGGACAGGGGGCGCGGTTCATAATTCACCCCTCCACTTT. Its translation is CASSQEGTGGAVHNSPLHF.

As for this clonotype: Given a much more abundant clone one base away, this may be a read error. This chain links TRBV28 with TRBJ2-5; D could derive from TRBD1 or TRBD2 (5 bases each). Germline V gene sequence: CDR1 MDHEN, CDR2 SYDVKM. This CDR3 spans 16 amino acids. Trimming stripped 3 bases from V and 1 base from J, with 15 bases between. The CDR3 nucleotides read TGTGCCAGCAGTTTCGGGGCCGACACAATCCAAGAGACCCAGTACTTC. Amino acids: CASSFGADTIQETQYF.

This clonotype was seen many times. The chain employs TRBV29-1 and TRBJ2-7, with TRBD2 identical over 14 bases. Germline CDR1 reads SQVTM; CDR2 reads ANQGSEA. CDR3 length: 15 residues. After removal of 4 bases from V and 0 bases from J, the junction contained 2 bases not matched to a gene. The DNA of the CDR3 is TGCAGCGTTGCGGGACTAGCGGGAGTCTCCTACGAGCAGTACTTC. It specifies CSVAGLAGVSYEQYF.

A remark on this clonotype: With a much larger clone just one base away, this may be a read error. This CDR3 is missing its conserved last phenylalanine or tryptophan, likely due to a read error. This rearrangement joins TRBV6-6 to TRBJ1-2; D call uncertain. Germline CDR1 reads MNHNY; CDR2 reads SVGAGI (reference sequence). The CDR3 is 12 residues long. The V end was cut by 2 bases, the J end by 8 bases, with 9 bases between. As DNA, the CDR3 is TGTGCCAGCAGTTACGGGTTGGAGGGCTACACCTAC. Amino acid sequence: CASSYGLEGYTY.

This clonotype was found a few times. CDR3: CACGEQYSTDTQYF. The CDR3 nucleotides are TGTGCCTGCGGAGAACAATATAGCACAGATACGCAGTATTTT. J is TRBJ2-3 and V is TRBV27; D unclear. Germline CDR1 and CDR2: MNHEY and SMNVEV (reference sequence). The CDR3 loop spans 14 amino acids. The V end was cut by 11 bases, the J end by 0 bases, with 15 bases between.

DNA for the CDR3: TGCGCCAGCAGACGGGTGGAGGGGGACACTGAAGCTTTCTTT. This gives the protein CASRRVEGDTEAFF. The chain is built from TRBV4-1 and TRBJ1-1; a possible D gene is TRBD1 (6 bases). From germline, CDR1 is MGHRA and CDR2 YSYEKL. The CDR3 contains 14 residues. The V gene lost 6 bases and the J gene lost 3 bases, with 14 bases spanning the gap.

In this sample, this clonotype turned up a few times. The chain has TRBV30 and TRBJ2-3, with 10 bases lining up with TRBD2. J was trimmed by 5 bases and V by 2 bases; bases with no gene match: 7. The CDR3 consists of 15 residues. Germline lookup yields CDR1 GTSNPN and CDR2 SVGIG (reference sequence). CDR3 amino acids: CAWSLTSGPGDTQYF. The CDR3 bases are TGTGCCTGGAGTCTGACTAGCGGGCCCGGAGATACGCAGTATTTT.